Described below is a single TCR beta chain sequence and its context. The sample originates from a study of blood T cell repertoires in COVID-19. The CDR3 has 15 residues. The junction had 4 bases not matched to a gene; V was cut back by 8 bases and J by 0 bases. Germline CDR1 is LNHNV and CDR2 is YYDKDF (reference sequence). The protocol was immunoSEQ multiplex PCR, while the TCRdb copy is restricted to in-frame clones and leaves out a portion. This table has 250,000 to 300,000 clones, 60% to 75% appearing once. The sequencing input was peripheral blood. The receptor comes from a woman older than 75 with acute or convalescent COVID-19. The chain joins TRBV15 to TRBJ2-6; 7 bases agree with TRBD1. CDR3 amino acids: CATGSGGSGANVLTF. The CDR3 coding sequence is TGTGCCACCGGCTCAGGGGGCTCTGGGGCCAACGTCCTGACTTTC. The complete variable domain, with remaining parts taken from reference TRBV15 and TRBJ2-6, reads DAMVIQNPRYQVTQFGKPVTLSCSQTLNHNVMYWYQQKSSQAPKLLFHYYDKDFNNEADTPDNFQSRRPNTSFCFLDIRSPGLGDTAMYLCATGSGGSGANVLTFGAGSRLTVL.